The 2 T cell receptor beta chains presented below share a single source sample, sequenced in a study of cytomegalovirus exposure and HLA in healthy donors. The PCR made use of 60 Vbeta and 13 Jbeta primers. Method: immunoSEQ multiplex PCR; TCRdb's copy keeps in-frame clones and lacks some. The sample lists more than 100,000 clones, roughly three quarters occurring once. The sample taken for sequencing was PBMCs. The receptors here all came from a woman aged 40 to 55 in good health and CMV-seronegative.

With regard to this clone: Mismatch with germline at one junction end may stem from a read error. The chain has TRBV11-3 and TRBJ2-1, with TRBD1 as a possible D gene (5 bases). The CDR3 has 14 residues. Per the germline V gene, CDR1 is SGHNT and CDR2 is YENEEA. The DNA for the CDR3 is TGTGCCAGCAGCCTAGACAGTACCTACAATGAGCAGTTCTTC. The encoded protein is CASSLDSTYNEQFF.

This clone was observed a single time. This CDR3 reads CASSVRRDTSYEQYF. Here the CDR3 DNA reads TGCGCCAGCAGCGTACGCCGGGACACTAGCTACGAGCAGTACTTC. V is TRBV5-1 and J is TRBJ2-7; D is possibly TRBD1 (6 bases). The V end was cut by 4 bases, the J end by 3 bases, with 17 bases between. This CDR3 region has 15 residues. Germline V gives CDR1 SGHRS, CDR2 YFSETQ.